This TCR beta chain came from a study of early T cells in non-severe SARS-CoV-2 infection (dated by TCRdb to the early 2020s). In the study overall: Because TCR sequencing was done on bulk RNA from unsorted whole blood, the alpha and beta chains could not be paired. Results the study describes overall, beyond this receptor: VDJdb matching was skewed toward anti-spike CD8 responses and likely underestimated virus-specific expansions by missing private and CD4 specificities.

Libraries were made using 5' RACE. Sequencer: NextSeq 500. In the TCR library protocol, unique molecular identifiers were attached to individual cDNA molecules to correct for PCR bias and sequencing error. TCR alpha and beta chains were both sequenced, and the abundances of alpha and beta sequences in each sample were closely correlated with each other. The authors' analysis ran thus. Decombinator V4 was used to annotate TCR sequences for V gene, J gene and CDR3. TCRs were defined as expanded if a significant change between any two time points was detected under a Poisson model with p below 0.0001. Abundances of TCRs were expressed as counts per million after normalisation to the total number of TCRs sequenced in each sample. TRAV1-2 paired with TRAJ12, TRAJ20 or TRAJ33 defined MAIT TCRs, while TRAV10 paired with TRAJ18 defined iNKT TCRs. A search of VDJdb, accessed on 1 November 2021, was run for TCRs annotated to CMV, EBV and SARS-CoV-2, with TCRs annotated for multiple antigens excluded. TCRdb reprocessed the public reads (quality trimming at Q25 with fastp, clone calling with MiXCR) and kept in-frame beta chains. Identical CDR3 proteins give one entry, which carries the most common genes and DNA. The V and J calls were determined by TCRdb, not by the authors. Present in this sample are some 64,000 distinct CDR3 sequences, roughly 10% of which were seen just once. The ten top clones hold 1.7% of the sample.

Trimming at the junction amounts to 1 base on V and 5 bases on J, and the germline ends lie 9 bases apart. From its cysteine to its phenylalanine, the CDR3 spans 15 amino acids. The CDR3 DNA has 45 bases and is translated from base 1. CDR1 is given as SEHNR and CDR2 as FQNEAQ, both from the germline V gene (reference sequence). This clonotype was seen a handful of times. No antigen is known for it. Nothing much larger sits one base from this clone, and base qualities are not available. This was a case-control study nested in a cohort of healthcare workers in London, UK, who had nasopharyngeal swab PCR tests and blood samples taken every week. Between 23 and 31 March 2020, the week of the UK lockdown, healthcare workers were enrolled and then followed up weekly for as long as 16 weeks.

This chain is built from TRBV7-9 and TRBJ1-6, with the D gene call left open. Sequences were obtained from whole blood. This clonotype was sampled from an adult who was a healthcare worker with PCR-confirmed SARS-CoV-2 infection or an uninfected control (not recorded which). The CDR3 is CASSLGRFNNSPLHF. The DNA sequence is TGTGCCAGCAGCTTAGGGCGGTTCAATAATTCACCCCTCCACTTT.